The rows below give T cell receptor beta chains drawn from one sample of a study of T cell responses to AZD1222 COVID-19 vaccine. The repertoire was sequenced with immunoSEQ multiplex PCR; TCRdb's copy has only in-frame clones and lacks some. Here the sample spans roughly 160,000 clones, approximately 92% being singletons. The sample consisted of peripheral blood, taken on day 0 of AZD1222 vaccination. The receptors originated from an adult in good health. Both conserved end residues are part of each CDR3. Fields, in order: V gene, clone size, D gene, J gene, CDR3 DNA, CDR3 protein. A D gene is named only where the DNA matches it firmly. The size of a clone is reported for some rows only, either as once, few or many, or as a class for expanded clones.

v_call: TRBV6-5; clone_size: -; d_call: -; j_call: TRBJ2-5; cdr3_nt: TGTGCCAGCAGTTACTCGAGGCAGGGAGAGACCCAGTACTTC; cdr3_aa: CASSYSRQGETQYF
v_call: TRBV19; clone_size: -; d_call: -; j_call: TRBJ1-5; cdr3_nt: TGTGCCAGTAGCACCACTGAGGGCAATCAGCCCCAGCATTTT; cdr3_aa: CASSTTEGNQPQHF
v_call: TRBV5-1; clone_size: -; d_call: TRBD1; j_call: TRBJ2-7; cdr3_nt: TGCGCCAGCAGCCCGGACAGGTACGAGCAGTACTTC; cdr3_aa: CASSPDRYEQYF
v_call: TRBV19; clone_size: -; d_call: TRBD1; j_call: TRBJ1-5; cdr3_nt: TGTGCCAGTAGGTTCGGAATATGGGGACAGACAGAGAGCAATCAGCCCCAGCATTTT; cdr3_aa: CASRFGIWGQTESNQPQHF
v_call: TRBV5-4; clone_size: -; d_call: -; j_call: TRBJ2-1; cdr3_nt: TGTGCCAGCAGCTTATATACGGGTGGGCAGTTCTTC; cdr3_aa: CASSLYTGGQFF
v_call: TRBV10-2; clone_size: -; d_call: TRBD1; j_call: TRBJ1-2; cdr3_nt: TGCGCCAGCAGTGAGGAGGGACAGGGGATTCGGGGCTACACCTTC; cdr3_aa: CASSEEGQGIRGYTF
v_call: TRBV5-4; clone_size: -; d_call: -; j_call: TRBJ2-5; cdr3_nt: TGTGCCAGCAGCAAGTCCACAGGGGGGGGTGAGACCCAGTACTTC; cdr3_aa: CASSKSTGGGETQYF
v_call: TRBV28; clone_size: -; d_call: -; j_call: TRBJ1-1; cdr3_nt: TGTGCCAGCAGTTCGGATTTCGTTCGGATCGTGGGCACTGAAGCTTTCTTT; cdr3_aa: CASSSDFVRIVGTEAFF
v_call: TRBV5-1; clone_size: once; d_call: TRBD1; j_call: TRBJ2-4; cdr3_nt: TGCGCCAGCAGCTGGGGACAGGGCATAAACATTCAGTACTTC; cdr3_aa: CASSWGQGINIQYF
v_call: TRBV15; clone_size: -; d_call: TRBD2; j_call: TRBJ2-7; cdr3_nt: TGTGCCACCAGCATGGGAAGCGGGGGGCAAGACTACGAGCAGTACTTC; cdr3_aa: CATSMGSGGQDYEQYF
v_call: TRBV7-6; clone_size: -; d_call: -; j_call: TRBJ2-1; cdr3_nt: TGTGCCAGCAGCCGAAATTTGGGGTGGGGCAATGAGCAGTTCTTC; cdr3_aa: CASSRNLGWGNEQFF
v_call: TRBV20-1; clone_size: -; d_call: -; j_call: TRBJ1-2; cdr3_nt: TGCAGTGCTAGTGAGGAAATCTATGGCTACACCTTC; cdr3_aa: CSASEEIYGYTF
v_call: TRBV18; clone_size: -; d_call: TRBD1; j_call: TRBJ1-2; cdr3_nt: TGTGCCAGCTCACCGACAGGGAATACGGTAGCTAACTATGGCTACACCTTC; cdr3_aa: CASSPTGNTVANYGYTF
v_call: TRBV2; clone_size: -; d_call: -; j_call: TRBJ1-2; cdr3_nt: TGTGCCAGCAGTTATCCGGGACGAAACAACTATGGCTACACCTTC; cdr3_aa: CASSYPGRNNYGYTF
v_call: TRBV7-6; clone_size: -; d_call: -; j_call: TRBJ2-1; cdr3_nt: TGTGCCAGTTCTGGGGGGGCCGTATCCTACAATGAGCAGTTCTTC; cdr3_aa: CASSGGAVSYNEQFF
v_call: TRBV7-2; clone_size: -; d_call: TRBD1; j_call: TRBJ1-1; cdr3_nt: TGTGCCAGCAGCAGACAGGGGAACACTGAAGCTTTCTTT; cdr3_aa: CASSRQGNTEAFF
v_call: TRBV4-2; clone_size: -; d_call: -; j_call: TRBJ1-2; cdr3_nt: TGTGCCAGCAGCCGAGAAGACAGAGATCGCTATGGCTACACCTTC; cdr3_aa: CASSREDRDRYGYTF
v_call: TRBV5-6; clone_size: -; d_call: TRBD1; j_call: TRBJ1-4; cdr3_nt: TGTGCCAGCAGCTTGGACAGGGGTTATGAAAAACTGTTTTTT; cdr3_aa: CASSLDRGYEKLFF
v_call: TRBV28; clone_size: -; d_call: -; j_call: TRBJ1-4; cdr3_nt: TGTGCCAGCAGTTTAGCCACTGGGACGGCAACTAATGAAAAACTGTTTTTT; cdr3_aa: CASSLATGTATNEKLFF
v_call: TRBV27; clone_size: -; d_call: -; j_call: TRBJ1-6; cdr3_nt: TGTGCCACCGCGTCGGCGGCGGATAATTCACCCCTCCACTTT; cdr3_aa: CATASAADNSPLHF
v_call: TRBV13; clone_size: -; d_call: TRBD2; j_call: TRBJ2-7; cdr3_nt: TGTGCCTCTTCCCGGGGCGGGGGGAGCTCCTACGAGCAGTACTTC; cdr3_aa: CASSRGGGSSYEQYF
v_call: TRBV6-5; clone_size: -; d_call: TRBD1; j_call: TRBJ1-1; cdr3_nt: TGTGCCAGCAGGAAGGGACAGACGAACACTGAAGCTTTCTTT; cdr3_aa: CASRKGQTNTEAFF
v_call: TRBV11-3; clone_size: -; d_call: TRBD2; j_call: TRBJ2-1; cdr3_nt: TGTGCCAGCAGCTTTAGCGGGACCAGCTCCTACAATGAGCAGTTCTTC; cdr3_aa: CASSFSGTSSYNEQFF
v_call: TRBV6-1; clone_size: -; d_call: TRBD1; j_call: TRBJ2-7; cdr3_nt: TGTGCCAGCGCCCAAACAGGGGGCCAACCCTACGAGCAGTACTTC; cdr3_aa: CASAQTGGQPYEQYF
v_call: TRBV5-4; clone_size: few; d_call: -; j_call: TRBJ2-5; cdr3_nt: TGTGCCAGCAGGACTGGACATTTTTCGGGGTCCGAGACCCAGTACTTC; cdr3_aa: CASRTGHFSGSETQYF
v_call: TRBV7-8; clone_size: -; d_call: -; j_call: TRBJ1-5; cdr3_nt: TGTGCCAGCACCCAACTTTCCTTACAGGCTAATCAGCCCCAGCATTTT; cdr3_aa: CASTQLSLQANQPQHF
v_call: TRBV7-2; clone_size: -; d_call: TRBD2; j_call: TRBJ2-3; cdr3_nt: TGTGCCAGCAGCTTACTTGGCCCTAGCGGGGGGGCGGGAGATACGCAGTATTTT; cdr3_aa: CASSLLGPSGGAGDTQYF
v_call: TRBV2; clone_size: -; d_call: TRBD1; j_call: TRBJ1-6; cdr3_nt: TGTGCCAGCAGTGATGGGACAGGGGGCAGCGATTCACCCCTCCACTTT; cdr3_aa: CASSDGTGGSDSPLHF
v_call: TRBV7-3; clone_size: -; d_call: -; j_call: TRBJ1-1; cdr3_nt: TGTGCCAGCAGCTGGGCGGGCGGGGAAGCTTTCTTT; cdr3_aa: CASSWAGGEAFF
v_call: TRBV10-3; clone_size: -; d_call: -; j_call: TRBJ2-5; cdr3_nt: TGTGCCATCAGCCCTGGGGGGACCCAAGAGACCCAGTACTTC; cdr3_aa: CAISPGGTQETQYF
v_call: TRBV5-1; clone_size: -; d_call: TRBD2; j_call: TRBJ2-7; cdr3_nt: TGCGCCAGCAGCTTGGTCAGCGGGGGTAACTACGAGCAGTACTTC; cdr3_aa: CASSLVSGGNYEQYF
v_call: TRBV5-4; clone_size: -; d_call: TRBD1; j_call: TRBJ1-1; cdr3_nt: TGTGCCAGCAGCCCGCAAGAGGGGGCGGGGGCTTTCTTT; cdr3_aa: CASSPQEGAGAFF
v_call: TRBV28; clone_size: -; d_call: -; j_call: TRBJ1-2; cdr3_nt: TGTGCCAGCAGTTTGGCGATACAGGATTCAACTAATGGCTACACCTTC; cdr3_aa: CASSLAIQDSTNGYTF
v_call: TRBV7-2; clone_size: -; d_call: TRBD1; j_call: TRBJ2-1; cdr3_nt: TGTGCCAGCAGCTTAGTTGGGACAGGGGCCCCCCGGAATGAGCAGTTCTTC; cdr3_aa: CASSLVGTGAPRNEQFF
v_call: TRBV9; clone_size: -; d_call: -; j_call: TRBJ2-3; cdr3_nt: TGTGCCAGCAGCGTAGAAAGGGATACGCAGTATTTT; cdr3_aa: CASSVERDTQYF
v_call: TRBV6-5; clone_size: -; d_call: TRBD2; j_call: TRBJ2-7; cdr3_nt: TGTGCCAGCAGTTACTCTAGCGGGGCCCCCCACGAGCAGTACTTC; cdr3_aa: CASSYSSGAPHEQYF
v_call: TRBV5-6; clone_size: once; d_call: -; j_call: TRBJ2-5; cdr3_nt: TGTGCCAGCAGCCTGTTAGTCCAAGAGACCCAGTACTTC; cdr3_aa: CASSLLVQETQYF
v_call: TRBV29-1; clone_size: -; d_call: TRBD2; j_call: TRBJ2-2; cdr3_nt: TGCAGCGTTGAACTAGCGGGGATCAACACCGGGGAGCTGTTTTTT; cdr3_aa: CSVELAGINTGELFF
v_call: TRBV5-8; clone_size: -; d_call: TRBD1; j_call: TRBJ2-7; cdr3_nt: TGTGCCAGCACCCTGGGACAGGGTTCCTACGAGCAGTACTTC; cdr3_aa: CASTLGQGSYEQYF
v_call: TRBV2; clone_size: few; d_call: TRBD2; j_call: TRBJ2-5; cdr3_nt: TGTGCCAGCAGTCGCGGACTAGGCCGGGGGGAGACCCAGTACTTC; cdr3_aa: CASSRGLGRGETQYF
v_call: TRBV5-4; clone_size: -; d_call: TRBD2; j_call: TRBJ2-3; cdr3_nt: TGTGCCAGCAGCACAAGCGGGGGGAGCACAGATACGCAGTATTTT; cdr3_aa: CASSTSGGSTDTQYF
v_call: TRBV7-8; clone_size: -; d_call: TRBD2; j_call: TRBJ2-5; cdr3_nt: TGTGCCAGCAGCCCGACGGGACTAGCGGGGGCTGAAGAGACCCAGTACTTC; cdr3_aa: CASSPTGLAGAEETQYF
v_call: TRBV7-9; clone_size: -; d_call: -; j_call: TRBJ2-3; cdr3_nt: TGTGCCAGCAGCTTGTCCCCCCCCGACACAGATACGCAGTATTTT; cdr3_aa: CASSLSPPDTDTQYF
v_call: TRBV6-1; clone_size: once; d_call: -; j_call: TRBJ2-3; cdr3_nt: TGTGCCAGCAGTGAATGGAACAGGGCCGAAGATACGCAGTATTTT; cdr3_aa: CASSEWNRAEDTQYF
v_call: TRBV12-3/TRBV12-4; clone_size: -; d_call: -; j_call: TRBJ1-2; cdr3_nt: TGTGCCAGCAGTTTTGGGGGCGGTGATGGCTACACCTTC; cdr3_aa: CASSFGGGDGYTF
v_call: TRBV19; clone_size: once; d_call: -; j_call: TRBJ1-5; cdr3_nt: TGTGCCAGTACCCTCCGGACCCGCAATCAGCCCCAGCATTTT; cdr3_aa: CASTLRTRNQPQHF
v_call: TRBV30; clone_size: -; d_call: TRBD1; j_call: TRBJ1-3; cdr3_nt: TGTGCCTGGAGCGAAAGGGGGCCTGGAAACACCATATATTTT; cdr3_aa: CAWSERGPGNTIYF
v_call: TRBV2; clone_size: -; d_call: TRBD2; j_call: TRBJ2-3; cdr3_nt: TGTGCCAGCAGTGATGACGGGACTAGCGGATTCTCTGGCACAGATACGCAGTATTTT; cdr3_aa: CASSDDGTSGFSGTDTQYF
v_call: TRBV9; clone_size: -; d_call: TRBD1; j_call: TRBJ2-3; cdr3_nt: TGTGCCAGCAGCGCGACAGGGATTAGCACAGATACGCAGTATTTT; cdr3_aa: CASSATGISTDTQYF
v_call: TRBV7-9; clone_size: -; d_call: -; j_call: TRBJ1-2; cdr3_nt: TGTGCCAGCAGCTCGGAGGGGGACACCTATGGCTACACCTTC; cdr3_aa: CASSSEGDTYGYTF
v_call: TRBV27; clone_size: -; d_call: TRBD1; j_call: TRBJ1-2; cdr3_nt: TGTGCCATCAAACAGGGGGCGGATGGCTACACCTTC; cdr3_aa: CAIKQGADGYTF
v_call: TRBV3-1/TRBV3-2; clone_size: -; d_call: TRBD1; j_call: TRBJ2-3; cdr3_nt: TGTGCCAGCAGCCAGACCACAGGGGGCGGCACAGATACGCAGTATTTT; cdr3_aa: CASSQTTGGGTDTQYF
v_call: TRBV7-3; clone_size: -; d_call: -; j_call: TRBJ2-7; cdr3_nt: TGTGCCAGCAGCTTACTCGGGGTAGGCGAGCAGTACTTC; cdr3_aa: CASSLLGVGEQYF
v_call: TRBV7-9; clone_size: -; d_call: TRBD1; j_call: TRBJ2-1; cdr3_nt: TGTGCCAGCAGCGAGGACAGGGGCGGCAATGAGCAGTTCTTC; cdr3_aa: CASSEDRGGNEQFF
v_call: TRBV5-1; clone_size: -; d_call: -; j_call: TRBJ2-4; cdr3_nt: TGCGCCAGGGACGCCGGGACACATGAAAAGGGGGCCAAAAACATTCAGTACTTC; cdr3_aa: CARDAGTHEKGAKNIQYF
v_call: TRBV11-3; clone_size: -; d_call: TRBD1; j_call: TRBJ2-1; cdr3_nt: TGTGCCAGCAGCTTGACAGGGCCGGGCAATGAGCAGTTCTTC; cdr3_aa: CASSLTGPGNEQFF
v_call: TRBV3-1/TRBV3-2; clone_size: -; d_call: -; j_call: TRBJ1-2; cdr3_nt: TGTGCCAGCGGCCTGGGGGGGGCCTATGGCTACACCTTC; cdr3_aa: CASGLGGAYGYTF
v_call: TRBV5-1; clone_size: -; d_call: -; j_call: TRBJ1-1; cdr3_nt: TGCGCCAGCAGCGAGGCTCAAGGGAGGGGGACTGAAGCTTTCTTT; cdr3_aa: CASSEAQGRGTEAFF
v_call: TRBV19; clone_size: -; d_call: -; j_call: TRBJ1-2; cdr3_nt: TGTGCCAGTAGTCGCGACAGGAACGCTAACTATGGCTACACCTTC; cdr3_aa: CASSRDRNANYGYTF
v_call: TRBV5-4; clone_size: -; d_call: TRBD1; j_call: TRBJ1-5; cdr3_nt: TGTGCCAGCAGCTTTACAGGGGAAGGCAATCAGCCCCAGCATTTT; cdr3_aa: CASSFTGEGNQPQHF